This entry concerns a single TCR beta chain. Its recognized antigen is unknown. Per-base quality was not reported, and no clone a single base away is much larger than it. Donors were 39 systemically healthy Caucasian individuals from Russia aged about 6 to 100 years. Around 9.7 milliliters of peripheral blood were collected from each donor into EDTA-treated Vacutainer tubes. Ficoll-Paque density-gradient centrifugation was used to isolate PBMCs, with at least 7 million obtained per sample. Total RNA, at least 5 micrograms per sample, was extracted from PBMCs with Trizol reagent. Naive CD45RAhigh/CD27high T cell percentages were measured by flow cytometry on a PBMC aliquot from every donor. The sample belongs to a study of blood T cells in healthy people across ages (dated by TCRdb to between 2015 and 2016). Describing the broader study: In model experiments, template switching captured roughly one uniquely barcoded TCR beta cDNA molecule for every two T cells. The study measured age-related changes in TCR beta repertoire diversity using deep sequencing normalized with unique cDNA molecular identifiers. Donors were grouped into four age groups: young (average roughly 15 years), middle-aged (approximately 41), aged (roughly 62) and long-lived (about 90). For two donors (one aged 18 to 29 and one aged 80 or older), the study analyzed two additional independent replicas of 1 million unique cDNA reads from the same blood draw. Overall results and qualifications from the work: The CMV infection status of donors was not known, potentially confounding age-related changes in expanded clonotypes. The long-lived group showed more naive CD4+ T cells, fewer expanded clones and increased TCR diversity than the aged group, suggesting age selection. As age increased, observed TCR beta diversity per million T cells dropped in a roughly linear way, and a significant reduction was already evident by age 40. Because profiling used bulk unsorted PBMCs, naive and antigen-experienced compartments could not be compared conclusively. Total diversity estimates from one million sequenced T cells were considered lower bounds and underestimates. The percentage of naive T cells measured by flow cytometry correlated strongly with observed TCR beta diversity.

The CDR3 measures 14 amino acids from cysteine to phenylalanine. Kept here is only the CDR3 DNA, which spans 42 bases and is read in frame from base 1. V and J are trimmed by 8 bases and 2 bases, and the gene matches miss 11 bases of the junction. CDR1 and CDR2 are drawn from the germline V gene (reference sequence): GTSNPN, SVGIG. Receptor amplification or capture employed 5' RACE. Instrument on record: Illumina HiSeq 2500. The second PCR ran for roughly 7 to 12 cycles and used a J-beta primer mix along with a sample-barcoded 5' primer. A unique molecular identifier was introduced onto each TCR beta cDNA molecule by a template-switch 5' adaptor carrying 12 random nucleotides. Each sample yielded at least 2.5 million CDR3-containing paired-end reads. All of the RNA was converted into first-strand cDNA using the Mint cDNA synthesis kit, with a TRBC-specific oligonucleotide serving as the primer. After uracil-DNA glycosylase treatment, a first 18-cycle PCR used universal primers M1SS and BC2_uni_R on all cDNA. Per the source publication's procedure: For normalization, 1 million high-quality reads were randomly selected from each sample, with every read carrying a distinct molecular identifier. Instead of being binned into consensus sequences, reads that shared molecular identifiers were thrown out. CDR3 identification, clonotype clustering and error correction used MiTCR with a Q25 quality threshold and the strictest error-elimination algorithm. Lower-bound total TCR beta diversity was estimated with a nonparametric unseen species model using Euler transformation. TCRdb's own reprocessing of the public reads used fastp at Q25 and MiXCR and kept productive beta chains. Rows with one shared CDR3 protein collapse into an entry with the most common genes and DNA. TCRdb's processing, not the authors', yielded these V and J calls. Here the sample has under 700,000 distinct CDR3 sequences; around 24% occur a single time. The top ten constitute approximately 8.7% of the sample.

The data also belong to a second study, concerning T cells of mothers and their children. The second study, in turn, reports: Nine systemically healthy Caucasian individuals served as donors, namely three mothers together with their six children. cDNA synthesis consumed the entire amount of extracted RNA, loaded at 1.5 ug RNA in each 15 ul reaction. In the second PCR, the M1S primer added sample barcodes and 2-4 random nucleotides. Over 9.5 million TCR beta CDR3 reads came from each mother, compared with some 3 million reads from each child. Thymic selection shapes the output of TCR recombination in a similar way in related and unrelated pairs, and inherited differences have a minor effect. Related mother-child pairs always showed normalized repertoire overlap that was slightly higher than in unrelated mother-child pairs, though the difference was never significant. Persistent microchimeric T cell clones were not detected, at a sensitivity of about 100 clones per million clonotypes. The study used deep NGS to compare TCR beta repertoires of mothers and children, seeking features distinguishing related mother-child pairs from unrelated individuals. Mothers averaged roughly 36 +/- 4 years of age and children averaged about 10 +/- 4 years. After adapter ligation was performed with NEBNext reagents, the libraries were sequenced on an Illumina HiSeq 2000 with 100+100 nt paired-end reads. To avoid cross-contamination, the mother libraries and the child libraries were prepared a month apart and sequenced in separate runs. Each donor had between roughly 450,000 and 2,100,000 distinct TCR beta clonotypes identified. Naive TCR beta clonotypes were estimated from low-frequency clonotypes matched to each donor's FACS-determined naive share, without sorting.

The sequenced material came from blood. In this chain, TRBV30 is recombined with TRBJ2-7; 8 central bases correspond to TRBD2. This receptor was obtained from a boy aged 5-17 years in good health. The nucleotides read TGTGCCCTTGACCCGAGACTAGCGACCTACGAGCAGTACTTC. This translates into CALDPRLATYEQYF.